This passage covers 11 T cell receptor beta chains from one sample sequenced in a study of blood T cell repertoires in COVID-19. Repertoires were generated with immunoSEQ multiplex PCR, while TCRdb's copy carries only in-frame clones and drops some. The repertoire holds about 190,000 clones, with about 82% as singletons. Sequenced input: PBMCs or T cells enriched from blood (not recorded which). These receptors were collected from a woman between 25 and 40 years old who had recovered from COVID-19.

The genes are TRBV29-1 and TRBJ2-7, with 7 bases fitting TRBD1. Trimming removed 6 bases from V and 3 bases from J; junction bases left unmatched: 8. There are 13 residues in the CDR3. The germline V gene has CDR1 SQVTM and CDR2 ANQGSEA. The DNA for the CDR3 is TGCAGCGTAGCGCCAACAGGGGACTACGAGCAGTACTTC. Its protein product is CSVAPTGDYEQYF.

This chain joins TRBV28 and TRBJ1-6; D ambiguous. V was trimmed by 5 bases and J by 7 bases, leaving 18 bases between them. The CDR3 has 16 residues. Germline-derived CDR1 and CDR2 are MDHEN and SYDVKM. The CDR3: CASSPRAWQWNSPLHF. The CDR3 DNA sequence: TGTGCCAGCAGTCCGAGGGCTTGGCAGTGGAATTCACCCCTCCACTTT.

The CDR3 bases are TGTGCCAGCAAGGGGACAGGGGAAGCCGACTATGGCTACACCTTC. Translating it yields CASKGTGEADYGYTF. This chain joins TRBV6-5 and TRBJ1-2; 10 nucleotides align to TRBD1. V dropped 7 bases and J dropped 3; count of bases not matched to a gene: 8. The CDR3 length is 15 residues. Germline loops: CDR1 MNHEY, CDR2 SVGAGI.

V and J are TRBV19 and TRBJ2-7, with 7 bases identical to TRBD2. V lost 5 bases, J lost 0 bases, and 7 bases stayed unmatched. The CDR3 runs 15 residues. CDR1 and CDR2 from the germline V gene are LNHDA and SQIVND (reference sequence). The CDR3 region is CASSLGWEGSYEQYF. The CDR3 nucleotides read TGTGCCAGTAGTCTTGGGTGGGAGGGCTCCTACGAGCAGTACTTC.

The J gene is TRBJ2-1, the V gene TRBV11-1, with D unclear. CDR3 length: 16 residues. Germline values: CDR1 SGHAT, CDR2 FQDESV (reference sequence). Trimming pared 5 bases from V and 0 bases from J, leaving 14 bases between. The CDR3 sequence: CASSPLYGSSYNEQFF. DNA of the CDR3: TGTGCCAGCAGCCCTTTATACGGTTCCTCCTACAATGAGCAGTTCTTC.

The CDR3 sequence: CASSQDRGILSGANVLTF. CDR3 in DNA: TGTGCCAGCAGCCAAGACAGGGGAATCCTCTCTGGGGCCAACGTCCTGACTTTC. V and J are TRBV3-1 (or the pseudogene TRBV3-2) and TRBJ2-6; D might be TRBD1 (6 bases). Germline V lookup: CDR1 LGHDT, CDR2 YNNKEL (reference sequence). Trimming removed 0 bases from V and 0 bases from J, with 12 bases in between. The CDR3 is made up of 18 amino acids.

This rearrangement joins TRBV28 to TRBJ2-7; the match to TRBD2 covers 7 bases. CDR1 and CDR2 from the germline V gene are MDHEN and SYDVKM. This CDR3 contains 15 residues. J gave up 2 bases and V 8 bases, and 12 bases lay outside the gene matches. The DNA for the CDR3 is TGTGCCAGCGGGGCTCCGGCTAGCGGTGCCTACGAGCAGTACTTC. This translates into CASGAPASGAYEQYF.

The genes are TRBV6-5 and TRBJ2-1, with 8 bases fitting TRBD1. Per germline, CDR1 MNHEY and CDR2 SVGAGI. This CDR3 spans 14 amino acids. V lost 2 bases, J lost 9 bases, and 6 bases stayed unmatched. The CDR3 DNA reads TGTGCCAGCAGTTACGGCAGGGGGCGGGGTGAGCAGTTCTTC. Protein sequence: CASSYGRGRGEQFF.

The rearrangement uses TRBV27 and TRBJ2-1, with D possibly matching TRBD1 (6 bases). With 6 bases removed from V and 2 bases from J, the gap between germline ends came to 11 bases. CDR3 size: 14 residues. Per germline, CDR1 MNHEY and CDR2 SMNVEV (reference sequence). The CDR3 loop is CASSPGTTYNEQFF. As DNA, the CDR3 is TGTGCCAGCAGCCCCGGGACAACCTACAATGAGCAGTTCTTC.

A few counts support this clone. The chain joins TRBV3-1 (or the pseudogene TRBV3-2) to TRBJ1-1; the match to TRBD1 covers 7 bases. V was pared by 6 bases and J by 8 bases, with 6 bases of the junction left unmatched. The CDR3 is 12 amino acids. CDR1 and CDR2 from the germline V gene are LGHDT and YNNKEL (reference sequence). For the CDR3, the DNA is TGTGCCAGCAGGCCGGGAGGGGGCGAAGCTTTCTTT. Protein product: CASRPGGGEAFF.

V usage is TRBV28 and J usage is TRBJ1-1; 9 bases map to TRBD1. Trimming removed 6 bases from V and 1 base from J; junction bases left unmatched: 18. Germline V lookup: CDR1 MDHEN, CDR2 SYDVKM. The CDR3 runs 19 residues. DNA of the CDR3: TGTGCCAGCAGACTAGCCGGGACAGGGAGAGGGCTGGCGAACACTGAAGCTTTCTTT. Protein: CASRLAGTGRGLANTEAFF.